The present T cell receptor (beta chain) was sequenced within a study of cytomegalovirus exposure and HLA in healthy donors. Note on this clone: Its matching antigen is unknown.

The primer mix had 60 Vbeta and 13 Jbeta primers. TCRdb keeps only in-frame clones here, not all; method: immunoSEQ multiplex PCR. Of some 120,000 clones listed, around 78% are singletons. The CDR3 runs 15 residues. Germline CDR1 is SGDLS and CDR2 is YYNGEE. The ends lost 4 bases at V and 4 bases at J; junction bases unmatched: 7. Whole-study results and caveats: In a later analysis, TCR association rates varied by HLA locus: DRB1 most, HLA-C fewest. TRBV6-2, TRBV6-3 and some other V segments were excluded as indistinguishable. An ancestry cluster, one associated with Asian ancestry, reportedly showed fewer N-insertions than the approximately 670-donor mean in a later analysis. At a 0.05 false discovery rate, a later analysis found over 15,000 TCR beta sequences to be associated with HLA alleles.

This receptor was taken from a man aged 18 to 30 in good health and CMV-seropositive. This chain connects TRBV9 to TRBJ1-1, with 10 bases lining up with TRBD1. Sequencing used PBMCs. CDR3 nucleotide sequence: TGTGCCAGCAGCATTACGACAGGGGGCGCCACTGAAGCTTTCTTT. It codes for CASSITTGGATEAFF.